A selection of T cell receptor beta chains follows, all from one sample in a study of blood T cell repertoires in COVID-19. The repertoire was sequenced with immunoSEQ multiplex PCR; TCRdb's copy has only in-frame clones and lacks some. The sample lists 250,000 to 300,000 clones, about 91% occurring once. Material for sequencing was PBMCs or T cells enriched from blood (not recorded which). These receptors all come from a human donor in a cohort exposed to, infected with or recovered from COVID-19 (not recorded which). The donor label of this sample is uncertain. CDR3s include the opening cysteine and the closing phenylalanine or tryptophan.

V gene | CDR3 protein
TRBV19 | CASSPDRTVSEQYF
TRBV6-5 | CASSYSGGASNEQFF
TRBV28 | CASQNRENNSPLHF
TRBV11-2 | CASSLGQGVLPGELFF
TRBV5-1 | CASSLEGNINTEAFF
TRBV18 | CASSPQGKAGYTF
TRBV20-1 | CSASRSYSNQPQHF
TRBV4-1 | CASSPPGERPYEQYF
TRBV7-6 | CASSFTPPERGEYEQYF
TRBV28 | CASSPPTGDSPEAFF
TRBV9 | CASSAADNQPQHF
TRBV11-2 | CASSLDGGAGTGELFF
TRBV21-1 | CASSKLAGIQETQYF
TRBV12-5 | CASGRQVTDTQYF
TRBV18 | CASSPGRDLGNQPQHF
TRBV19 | CASRRLAGGPDTQYF
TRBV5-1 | CASSKRTDNTGELFF
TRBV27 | CASSSYRGQGAGWTEAFF
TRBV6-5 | CASGQGVNTEAFF
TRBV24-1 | CATSAGTRGFNEQFF
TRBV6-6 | CASSPGTANYGYTF
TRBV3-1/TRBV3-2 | CASSQGGPRTGELFF
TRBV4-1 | CASSRFGTGEYNEQFF
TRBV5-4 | CASSPGTGGRVTEAFF
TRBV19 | CASRGQGAEKLFF
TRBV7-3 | CASSLGQHTGELFF
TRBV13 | CASSPYDRGDTQYF
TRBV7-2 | CASSLGPRLSNQPQHF
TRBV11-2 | CASSSDRRNTIYF
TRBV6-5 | CASSYTGESYGYTF
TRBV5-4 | CASSLSRQNLDTQYF
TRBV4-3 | CASSQDRRQPQHF
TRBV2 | CASSELRDRSDPNEKLFF
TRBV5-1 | CASRMGQMNTEAFF
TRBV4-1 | CASSQDVAGVNEKLFF
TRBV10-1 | CASTTGDEMYSNQPQHF
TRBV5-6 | CASSQGPSGQPFEKQYF
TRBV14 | CASSQKGAFTDTQYF
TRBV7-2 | CASSKTGDTEAFF
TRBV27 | CASRPGGGAEQYF
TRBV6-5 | CASSHGGNRNIQYF
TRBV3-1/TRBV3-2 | CDGIQETQYF
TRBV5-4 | CASHPLGAINEQFF
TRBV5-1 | CASSSGTALTNTEAFF
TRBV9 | CASSDRFTEAFF
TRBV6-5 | CASSLTTAPTIYTF
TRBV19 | CASSPQASGNTIYF
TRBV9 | CASSVLESPNEQFF
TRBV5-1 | CASSLRPTGTTYEQYF
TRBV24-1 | CATSDLGLPHEQYF
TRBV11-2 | CASSFYGGGPSKETQYF
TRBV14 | CASSQDLSYGYTF
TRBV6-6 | CASSLGQLTEAFF
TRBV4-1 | CASSRAVLGQGGGNTEAFF
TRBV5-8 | CASSFFGRRNQPQHF
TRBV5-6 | CASSWADSFYTGELFF
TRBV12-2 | CASRARGRGGGNYGYTF